The 20 T cell receptor beta chains below come from one sample, sequenced in a study of T-cell memory formation after mild COVID-19. A single record per CDR3 protein comes from TCRdb applying MiXCR to the 5' RACE reads. The profile covers approximately 450,000 distinct CDR3 sequences, with 15% to 20% appearing a single time and about 12% taken by the ten largest. What was sequenced was PBMCs or a T cell subset sorted from them (not recorded which). The receptor set was obtained from an adult woman who had mild COVID-19 (a few samples of this study predate the infection). Cell type and time point are not known.

Remarks on this clonotype: No conserved phenylalanine or tryptophan is present at the end of the CDR3, so a read error is the likely explanation. The V gene is TRBV7-2, the J gene TRBJ2-1, with a weak D call TRBD2 (6 bases). The CDR3 consists of 15 residues. V was pared by 2 bases and J by 5 bases, with 13 bases between. Per the germline V gene, CDR1 is SGHTA and CDR2 is FQGNSA. The CDR3 spells CASSLIAGRNNEQFL. The CDR3, as DNA: TGTGCCAGCAGCTTAATTGCGGGGCGTAACAATGAGCAGTTCTTA.

This clonotype has more than one count but fewer than ten. The gene calls are TRBV7-6 and TRBJ2-1; 9 nucleotides agree with TRBD2. There are 15 residues in the CDR3. The J segment lost 8 bases and the V segment lost 1 base, leaving 6 bases of the junction unmatched. Germline CDR1 and CDR2: SGHVS and FNYEAQ. The CDR3: CASSLVAGEGDEQFF. CDR3 bases: TGTGCCAGCAGCTTAGTAGCGGGGGAGGGCGATGAGCAGTTCTTC. The full variable domain, completed using reference TRBV7-6 and TRBJ2-1, is GAGVSQSPRYKVTKRGQDVALRCDPISGHVSLYWYRQALGQGPEFLTYFNYEAQQDKSGLPNDRFSAERPEGSISTLTIQRTEQRDSAMYRCASSLVAGEGDEQFFGPGTRLTVL.

The rearrangement uses TRBV20-1 and TRBJ1-1, with D uncertain. Per the germline V gene, CDR1 is DFQATT and CDR2 is SNEGSKA (reference sequence). V was trimmed by 6 bases and J by 1 base, leaving 18 bases between them. This CDR3 comprises 15 residues. CDR3: CSAGPLKRTNTEAFF. The CDR3 DNA follows: TGCAGTGCCGGACCCCTCAAAAGGACGAACACTGAAGCTTTCTTT.

This chain connects TRBV15 to TRBJ2-3; D remains ambiguous. CDR1 is LNHNV and CDR2 is YYDKDF in the germline V gene (reference sequence). Trimming removed 0 bases from V and 1 base from J, with 8 bases in between. The CDR3 runs to 15 residues. The CDR3 loop is CATSREATRTDTQYF. For the CDR3, the DNA is TGTGCCACCAGCAGAGAGGCAACCCGCACAGATACGCAGTATTTT.

This clonotype was observed a handful of times. The CDR3 loop is CASSLGFDWENTEAFF. CDR3 sequence (DNA): TGCGCCAGCAGCTTGGGGTTCGACTGGGAGAACACTGAAGCTTTCTTT. The J gene is TRBJ1-1, the V gene TRBV5-1; no clear D. The germline V gene has CDR1 SGHRS and CDR2 YFSETQ. The CDR3 loop spans 16 amino acids. V gave up 0 bases and J gave up 1 base, with 13 bases separating them.

The chain uses TRBV6-6 and TRBJ1-3, with 9 bases lining up with TRBD1. The CDR3 covers 14 residues. Germline CDR1 MNHNY, CDR2 SVGAGI (reference sequence). V lost 8 bases, J lost 6 bases, and 8 bases stayed unmatched. CDR3 nucleotide sequence: TGTGCCAGCTCTCCGGGACAGGGTTTAAACACCATATATTTT. The encoded protein is CASSPGQGLNTIYF.

This chain connects TRBV7-3 to TRBJ2-1; TRBD1 or TRBD2 may be the D gene (5 bases each). The germline V gene has CDR1 SGHTA and CDR2 FQGTGA. V gave up 5 bases and J gave up 10 bases, with 21 bases separating them. The CDR3 extends over 15 amino acids. The CDR3 region is CASSLSGTPSIEQFF. The CDR3 bases are TGTGCCAGCAGCCTATCCGGGACGCCCTCGATCGAGCAGTTCTTC.

The rearrangement uses TRBV20-1 and TRBJ1-2; 10 bases are a match to TRBD1. Trimming removed 1 base from V and 6 bases from J; junction bases left unmatched: 2. Looked up from germline, CDR1 is DFQATT and CDR2 is SNEGSKA (reference sequence). The CDR3 totals 13 residues. The CDR3 DNA follows: TGCAGTGCTAGAGTCGGGACAGGGGATGGCTACACCTTC. Its translation is CSARVGTGDGYTF.

The table lists this clonotype with a few counts. This chain uses TRBV20-1 with TRBJ2-5; TRBD2 aligns across 8 bases. The CDR3 consists of 17 residues. V was clipped by 6 bases and J by 5 bases; unmatched bases: 20. Germline V lookup: CDR1 DFQATT, CDR2 SNEGSKA (reference sequence). CDR3 sequence reads: CSANEPQPLAGGETQYF. CDR3 bases: TGCAGTGCGAATGAGCCCCAACCCCTAGCGGGCGGGGAGACCCAGTACTTC.

This clonotype was counted between two and nine times. V gene TRBV19 combines with J gene TRBJ1-5; tentative D call: TRBD1 (5 bases). The germline V and J ends were trimmed by 3 bases and 15 bases, with 18 bases remaining between them. The CDR3 sequence is 13 residues long. Germline CDR1 is LNHDA and CDR2 is SQIVND (reference sequence). CDR3 nucleotide sequence: TGTGCCAGTAGTATGAACCGGGACCCCCGCCGGCATTTT. It is translated as CASSMNRDPRRHF. The entire variable domain, with the rest obtained from reference TRBV19 and TRBJ1-5, is as follows: DGGITQSPKYLFRKEGQNVTLSCEQNLNHDAMYWYRQDPGQGLRLIYYSQIVNDFQKGDIAEGYSVSREKKESFPLTVTSAQKNPTAFYLCASSMNRDPRRHFGDGTRLSIL.

The chain couples TRBV7-2 to TRBJ1-1; 11 positions agree with TRBD1. The CDR3 extends over 16 amino acids. Germline lookup yields CDR1 SGHTA and CDR2 FQGNSA. The V segment lost 5 bases and the J segment 1 base; nucleotides outside the gene matches: 6. The CDR3 region has the DNA TGTGCCAGCAGCCCGTGGACAGGGGGCGAGAACACTGAAGCTTTCTTT. Translated: CASSPWTGGENTEAFF.

This clonotype has only a few counts. The J gene is TRBJ1-4, the V gene TRBV7-6; D unclear. The CDR3 loop spans 15 amino acids. Germline assignment: CDR1 SGHVS and CDR2 FNYEAQ. Between the trimmed V and J ends, which lost 5 bases and 8 bases, there was a span of 18 bases. The CDR3 sequence: CASSPLGPQQEKLFF. CDR3 coding DNA: TGTGCCAGCAGCCCCCTCGGCCCTCAGCAGGAAAAACTGTTTTTT.

This chain uses TRBV5-6 with TRBJ2-7; D gene ambiguous. V gave up 2 bases and J gave up 2 bases, with 5 bases separating them. The CDR3 is 12 amino acids. Germline-derived CDR1 and CDR2 are SGHDT and YYEEEE. CDR3 nucleotide sequence: TGTGCCAGCAGCTTCGCAGCCTACGAGCAGTACTTC. Its translation is CASSFAAYEQYF.

V is TRBV6-2 or TRBV6-3 and J is TRBJ2-3; 7 positions agree with TRBD2. Germline V gene data show CDR1 as MNHEY and CDR2 as SVGEGT. The CDR3 totals 17 residues. V shed 0 bases and J 7 bases; nucleotides not matched to a gene: 13. CDR3 region: CASSYSLPKRGFYTQYF. As DNA, the CDR3 is TGTGCCAGCAGTTACTCCCTCCCCAAGCGGGGTTTCTATACGCAGTATTTT.

As regards this clonotype: This may be a read error: a much more frequent sequence differs by one nucleotide. The chain uses TRBV4-3 and TRBJ2-5, with D unclear. CDR1 is LGHNA and CDR2 is YSLEER in the germline V gene. This CDR3 comprises 13 residues. DNA for the CDR3: TGCGCCATCAGCCAAGGAAACATGGAGACCCAGTACTTC. This codes for CAISQGNMETQYF.

This clonotype was seen only a few times. This chain links TRBV12-3 or TRBV12-4 with TRBJ2-5; D is undetermined. Trimming took 5 bases from V and 3 from J, leaving 13 bases between them. The CDR3 consists of 14 residues. The CDR3 coding sequence is TGTGCCAGCAGTCCCGGTAGACTTGAAGAGACCCAGTACTTC. Amino acid sequence: CASSPGRLEETQYF.

This clonotype was seen a few times. The chain recombines TRBV27 with TRBJ1-1; possible D gene TRBD1, 5 bases. The germline V gene encodes CDR1 MNHEY and CDR2 SMNVEV (reference sequence). V lost 2 bases to trimming and J lost 1 base, with 14 bases between them. This CDR3 contains 16 residues. Here the CDR3 reads CASSLKSGTGNTEAFF. The CDR3 DNA follows: TGTGCCAGCAGTTTAAAATCCGGGACGGGGAACACTGAAGCTTTCTTT.

This clonotype was observed a handful of times. The J gene is TRBJ2-7, the V gene TRBV4-1, with TRBD1 matching 12 bases. The germline gives CDR1 MGHRA, CDR2 YSYEKL. Trimming cost V 2 bases and J 2 bases; bases outside gene matches: 4. CDR3 length equals 16 residues. The CDR3 loop is CASSQLGTGGPYEQYF. In DNA, the CDR3 is TGCGCCAGCAGCCAACTCGGGACAGGGGGCCCCTACGAGCAGTACTTC.

The CDR3 DNA is TGCAGCGCCAGACAGGGGATGGGTTTCTACGAGCAGTACTTC. It specifies CSARQGMGFYEQYF. The chain employs TRBV29-1 and TRBJ2-7, with 8 bases lining up with TRBD1. V lost 7 bases to trimming and J lost 3 bases; unmatched junction nucleotides: 11. This CDR3 is 14 amino acids long. Germline-derived CDR1 and CDR2 are SQVTM and ANQGSEA.

This clonotype was seen a few times. V gene TRBV7-2 combines with J gene TRBJ2-3, with D unresolved. The V end lost 7 bases, the J end lost 0 bases, and 11 bases lay between the germline ends. This CDR3 contains 14 residues. CDR1 is SGHTA, CDR2 FQGNSA, per germline. Written as DNA, the CDR3 is TGTGCCAGCACCCAGTTCGACAGCACAGATACGCAGTATTTT. It specifies CASTQFDSTDTQYF. The full variable domain, completed using reference TRBV7-2 and TRBJ2-3, is GAGVSQSPSNKVTEKGKDVELRCDPISGHTALYWYRQSLGQGLEFLIYFQGNSAPDKSGLPSDRFSAERTGGSVSTLTIQRTQQEDSAVYLCASTQFDSTDTQYFGPGTRLTVL.